These 3 T cell receptor beta chains were sequenced from one sample in a study of technical replicates of blood from a few donors. Sequenced by immunoSEQ multiplex PCR; TCRdb stores in-frame clones only, minus some. The data show more than 80,000 clones, approximately 95% seen once. Sequenced: T cells isolated from PBMCs. All receptors come from a human donor in good health.

V gene TRBV15 combines with J gene TRBJ2-2; the D gene is possibly TRBD2 (6 bases). Germline loops: CDR1 LNHNV, CDR2 YYDKDF (reference sequence). The CDR3 is 17 amino acids. Between the trimmed V and J ends, which lost 0 bases and 6 bases, there was a span of 17 bases. The DNA of the CDR3 is TGTGCCACCAGCAGAGATCCGGCGGGGAGATTCGCCGGGGAGCTGTTTTTT. Protein product: CATSRDPAGRFAGELFF.

The CDR3 coding sequence is TGCGCCAGCAGCTTGGCGCTAGCGGGGAGCACAGATACGCAGTATTTT. It specifies CASSLALAGSTDTQYF. V usage is TRBV5-1 and J usage is TRBJ2-3, with 9 bases identical to TRBD2. This CDR3 spans 16 amino acids. Looked up from germline, CDR1 is SGHRS and CDR2 is YFSETQ. With 0 bases clipped from V and 0 bases from J, the junction kept 2 bases outside the gene matches.

This chain joins TRBV30 and TRBJ1-2, with a possible D match to TRBD1 (5 bases). CDR1 and CDR2 (germline): GTSNPN, SVGIG (reference sequence). CDR3 length: 13 residues. With 6 bases removed from V and 5 bases from J, the gap between germline ends came to 16 bases. CDR3 sequence: CACSSGDSYGYTF. In nucleotides, the CDR3 is TGTGCCTGCTCTTCGGGGGACTCATATGGCTACACCTTC.